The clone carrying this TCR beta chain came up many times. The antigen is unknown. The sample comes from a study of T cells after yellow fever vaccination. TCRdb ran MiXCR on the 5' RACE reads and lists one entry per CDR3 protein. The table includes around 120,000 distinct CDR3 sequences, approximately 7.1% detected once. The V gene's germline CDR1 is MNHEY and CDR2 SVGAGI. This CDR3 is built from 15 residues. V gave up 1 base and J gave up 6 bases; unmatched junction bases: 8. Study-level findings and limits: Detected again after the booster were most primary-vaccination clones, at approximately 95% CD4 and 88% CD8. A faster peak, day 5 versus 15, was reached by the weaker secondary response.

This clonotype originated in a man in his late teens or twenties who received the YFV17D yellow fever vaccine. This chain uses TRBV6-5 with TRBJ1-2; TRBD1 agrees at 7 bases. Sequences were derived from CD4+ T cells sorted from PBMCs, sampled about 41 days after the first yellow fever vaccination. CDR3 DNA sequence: TGTGCCAGCAGTTACTGGGGACCAGGGGGGAATGGCTACACCTTC. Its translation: CASSYWGPGGNGYTF.